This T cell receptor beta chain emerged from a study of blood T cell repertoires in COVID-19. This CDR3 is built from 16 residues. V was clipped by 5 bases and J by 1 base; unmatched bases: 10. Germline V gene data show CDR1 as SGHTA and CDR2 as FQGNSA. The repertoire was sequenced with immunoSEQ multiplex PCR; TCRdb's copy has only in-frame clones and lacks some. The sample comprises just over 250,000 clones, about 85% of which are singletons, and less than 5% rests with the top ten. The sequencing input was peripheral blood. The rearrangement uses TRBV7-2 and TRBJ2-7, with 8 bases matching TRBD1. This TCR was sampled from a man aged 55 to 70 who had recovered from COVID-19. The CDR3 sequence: CASSHRQGPASYEQYF. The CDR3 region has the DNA TGTGCCAGCAGCCACCGACAGGGGCCGGCTTCCTACGAGCAGTACTTC.